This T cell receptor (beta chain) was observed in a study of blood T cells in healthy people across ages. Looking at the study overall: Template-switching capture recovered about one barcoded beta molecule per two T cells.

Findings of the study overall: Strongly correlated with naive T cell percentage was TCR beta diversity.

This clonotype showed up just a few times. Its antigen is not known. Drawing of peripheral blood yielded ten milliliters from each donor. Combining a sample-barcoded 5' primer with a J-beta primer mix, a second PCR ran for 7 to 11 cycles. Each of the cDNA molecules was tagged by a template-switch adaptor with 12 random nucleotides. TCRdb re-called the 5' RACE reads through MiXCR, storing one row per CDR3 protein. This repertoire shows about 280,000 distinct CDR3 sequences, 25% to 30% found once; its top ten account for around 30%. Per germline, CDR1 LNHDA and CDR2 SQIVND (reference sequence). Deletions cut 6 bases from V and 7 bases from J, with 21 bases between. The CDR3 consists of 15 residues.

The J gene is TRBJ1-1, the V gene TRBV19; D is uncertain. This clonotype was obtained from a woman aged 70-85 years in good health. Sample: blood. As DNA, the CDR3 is TGTGCCAGTAGAACACCGACTGACGCGAGGGTTGAAGCTTTCTTT. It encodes CASRTPTDARVEAFF.